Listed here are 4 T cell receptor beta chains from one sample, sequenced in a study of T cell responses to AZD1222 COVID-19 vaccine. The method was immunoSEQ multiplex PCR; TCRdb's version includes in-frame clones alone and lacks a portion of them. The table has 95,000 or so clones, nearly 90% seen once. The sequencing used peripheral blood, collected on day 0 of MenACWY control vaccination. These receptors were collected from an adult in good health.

The DNA for the CDR3 is TGCGCCAGCAGCCAAGAAACAGGGGGATTTGAAAAACTGTTTTTT. It is translated as CASSQETGGFEKLFF. V gene TRBV4-1 combines with J gene TRBJ1-4, with TRBD1 identical over 8 bases. Germline CDR1 is MGHRA and CDR2 is YSYEKL. Trimming at V came to 0 bases and at J to 7 bases, leaving 4 bases not matched to a gene. The CDR3 consists of 15 residues.

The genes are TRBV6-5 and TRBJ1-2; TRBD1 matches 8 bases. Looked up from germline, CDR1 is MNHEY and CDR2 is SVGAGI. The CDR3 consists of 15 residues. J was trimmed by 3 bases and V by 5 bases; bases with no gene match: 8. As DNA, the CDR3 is TGTGCCAGCAGTCGTACAGGGGGTCAAGACTATGGCTACACCTTC. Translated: CASSRTGGQDYGYTF.

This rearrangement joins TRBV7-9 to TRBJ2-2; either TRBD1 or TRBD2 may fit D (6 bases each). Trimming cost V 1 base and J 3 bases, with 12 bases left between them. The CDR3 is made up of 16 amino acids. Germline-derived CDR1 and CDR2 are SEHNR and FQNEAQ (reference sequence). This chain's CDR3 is CASSLGTGADTGELFF. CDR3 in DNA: TGTGCCAGCAGCTTAGGGACGGGGGCAGACACCGGGGAGCTGTTTTTT. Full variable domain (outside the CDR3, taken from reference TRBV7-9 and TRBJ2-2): DTGVSQNPRHKITKRGQNVTFRCDPISEHNRLYWYRQTLGQGPEFLTYFQNEAQLEKSRLLSDRFSAERPKGSFSTLEIQRTEQGDSAMYLCASSLGTGADTGELFFGEGSRLTVL.

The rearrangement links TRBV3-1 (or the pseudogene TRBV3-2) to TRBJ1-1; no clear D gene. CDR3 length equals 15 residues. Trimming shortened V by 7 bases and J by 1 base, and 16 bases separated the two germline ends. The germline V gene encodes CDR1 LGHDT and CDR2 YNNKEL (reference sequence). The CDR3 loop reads CASTLLAEGNTEAFF. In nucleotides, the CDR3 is TGTGCCAGCACCCTTTTGGCAGAGGGGAACACTGAAGCTTTCTTT.